Shown below are 25 T cell receptor beta chains from a single sample sequenced in a study of STAT5B mutations in CD4+ large granular lymphocyte leukemia. This table comes from immunoSEQ multiplex PCR, and its TCRdb copy is limited to in-frame clones, with some not included. The sample lists tens of thousands of clones; nearly 90% were seen once. The sample comprised CD4+ T cells from blood buffy coats. Receptors originate from a human donor in good health.

This chain connects TRBV6-6 to TRBJ1-4; no clear D. Per germline, CDR1 MNHNY and CDR2 SVGAGI (reference sequence). Trimming stripped 5 bases from V and 2 bases from J, with 3 bases between. This CDR3 has 12 residues. The CDR3 DNA follows: TGTGCCAGCAGTCCCACTAATGAAAAACTGTTTTTT. This sequence encodes CASSPTNEKLFF.

This chain links TRBV27 with TRBJ2-7; D may match TRBD1 or TRBD2 (5 bases each). V was shortened by 6 bases and J by 4 bases, with 19 bases between the two germline ends. CDR1 and CDR2 from the germline V gene are MNHEY and SMNVEV (reference sequence). The CDR3 length is 15 residues. DNA of the CDR3: TGTGCCAGCAGCTCTACCCCGGGACGGCTATACGAGCAGTACTTC. It codes for CASSSTPGRLYEQYF.

V and J are TRBV6-6 and TRBJ2-3; possibly TRBD2 for D (6 bases). CDR3 length: 15 residues. The germline V gene has CDR1 MNHNY and CDR2 SVGAGI (reference sequence). V lost 7 bases to trimming and J lost 5 bases, with 19 bases between them. CDR3 protein: CASNPRRAVGDTQYF. Written as DNA, the CDR3 is TGTGCCAGCAATCCCAGGAGGGCGGTAGGAGATACGCAGTATTTT.

V gene TRBV28 combines with J gene TRBJ1-4; 10 bases are a match to TRBD1. CDR3 length: 16 residues. Germline V gene data show CDR1 as MDHEN and CDR2 as SYDVKM. After removal of 2 bases from V and 7 bases from J, the junction contained 7 bases not matched to a gene. The CDR3 loop reads CASSLMGTGEGEKLFF. The DNA for the CDR3 is TGTGCCAGCAGTTTAATGGGGACAGGGGAGGGTGAAAAACTGTTTTTT.

The chain recombines TRBV29-1 with TRBJ2-3; a possible D gene is TRBD2 (6 bases). V lost 5 bases, J lost 8 bases, and 29 bases lay in between. Germline loops: CDR1 SQVTM, CDR2 ANQGSEA. The CDR3 extends over 17 amino acids. CDR3 sequence (DNA): TGCAGCGTTTCCTTTAGAGCCTGGGGGGTTGAGGCTGGTACGCAGTATTTT. This codes for CSVSFRAWGVEAGTQYF.

The rearrangement links TRBV27 to TRBJ2-3; a possible D gene is TRBD2 (5 bases). Germline lookup yields CDR1 MNHEY and CDR2 SMNVEV (reference sequence). V lost 2 bases and J 0 bases, leaving 9 bases between the germline ends. This CDR3 has 15 amino acids. CDR3 residues: CASSLRGQSTDTQYF. In DNA form, the CDR3 reads TGTGCCAGCAGTTTACGGGGTCAGAGCACAGATACGCAGTATTTT.

V gene TRBV25-1 combines with J gene TRBJ2-2, with TRBD1 matching over 8 bases. The V gene's germline CDR1 is MGHDK and CDR2 SYGVNS. The CDR3 is made up of 14 amino acids. V was pared by 7 bases and J by 6 bases, with 7 bases of the junction left unmatched. CDR3 sequence reads: CASMDRVVAGELFF. CDR3 bases: TGTGCCAGCATGGACAGGGTAGTTGCCGGGGAGCTGTTTTTT.

CDR3 amino acids: CASRDVSTDTQYF. The CDR3 DNA reads as TGTGCCAGCCGGGACGTTTCCACAGATACGCAGTATTTT. The chain uses TRBV6-6 and TRBJ2-3, with D perhaps TRBD1 or TRBD2 (5 bases each). Germline CDR1 and CDR2: MNHNY and SVGAGI (reference sequence). The ends were cut back, 8 bases at V and 2 bases at J, with 11 bases in the middle. The CDR3 totals 13 residues.

The V gene is TRBV28, the J gene TRBJ1-5; D gene ambiguous. The CDR3 is 16 amino acids. Germline V gene sequence: CDR1 MDHEN, CDR2 SYDVKM. V lost 6 bases and J lost 0, with 15 bases in between. The DNA for the CDR3 is TGTGCCAGCAGCGGAGTTGGGTCTTATAGCAATCAGCCCCAGCATTTT. This encodes CASSGVGSYSNQPQHF.

The CDR3 is CASSPLQGGVLGELFF. CDR3 in DNA: TGTGCCAGCAGCCCTCTCCAGGGGGGGGTTTTGGGGGAGCTGTTTTTT. This sequence joins TRBV4-2 and TRBJ2-2; D might be TRBD1 or TRBD2, each matching 7 bases. The V and J ends lost 4 bases and 8 bases respectively, with 20 bases between them. Germline V gene data show CDR1 as LGHNA and CDR2 as YNFKEQ. The CDR3 is 16 residues long.

The sample holds one count of this clone. The rearrangement joins TRBV10-1 to TRBJ2-3, with D perhaps TRBD2 (6 bases). The CDR3 is 17 residues long. V lost 5 bases to trimming and J lost 3 bases, with 21 bases between them. Germline CDR1 reads WNHNN; CDR2 reads SYGVQD (reference sequence). The CDR3 DNA reads as TGCGCCAGCAGTCCACGCGGGGCAGGCTTGGGGACAGATACGCAGTATTTT. Translating it yields CASSPRGAGLGTDTQYF.

As regards this clone: Different DNA sequences within this sample yield the same CDR3. The chain combines TRBV7-9 with TRBJ2-5; 11 bases align to TRBD1. There are 16 residues in the CDR3. The V gene's germline CDR1 is SEHNR and CDR2 FQNEAQ (reference sequence). With V trimmed by 5 bases and J by 4 bases, 9 bases remained unmatched. CDR3: CASSLRDRGSAETQYF. DNA for the CDR3: TGTGCCAGCAGCCTCCGGGACAGGGGGTCGGCAGAGACCCAGTACTTC.

The V and J genes are TRBV19 and TRBJ1-5; maybe TRBD1 (6 bases). Trimming took 8 bases from V and 2 from J, leaving 16 bases between them. The CDR3 extends over 15 amino acids. Germline V gene lookup returns CDR1 LNHDA and CDR2 SQIVND (reference sequence). The chain's CDR3 is CASRPQQGRNQPQHF. The CDR3 coding sequence is TGTGCCAGTCGACCCCAACAGGGACGCAATCAGCCCCAGCATTTT.

The chain is built from TRBV11-2 and TRBJ1-5, with 7 bases lining up with TRBD1. Germline CDR1 and CDR2: SGHAT and FQNNGV. CDR3 size: 16 residues. The junction had 9 bases not matched to a gene; V was cut back by 0 bases and J by 7 bases. Here the CDR3 DNA reads TGTGCCAGCAGCTTAGAGGGGACAGTACGAGGACAGCCCCAGCATTTT. It encodes CASSLEGTVRGQPQHF.

This chain joins TRBV5-4 and TRBJ2-7; 10 nucleotides line up with TRBD2. The ends lost 3 bases at V and 0 bases at J; junction bases unmatched: 3. The CDR3 runs 15 residues. Per the germline V gene, CDR1 is SGHNT and CDR2 is YYREEE (reference sequence). CDR3 loop: CASSSASGSSYEQYF. CDR3 DNA sequence: TGTGCCAGCAGCTCCGCTAGCGGGAGCTCCTACGAGCAGTACTTC.

V and J are TRBV6-6 and TRBJ2-1; 11 bases are a match to TRBD2. Germline V CDR1 and CDR2: MNHNY, SVGAGI (reference sequence). The ends lost 7 bases at V and 9 bases at J; junction bases unmatched: 14. This CDR3 spans 16 amino acids. CDR3 DNA: TGTGCCAGCACCAAACAGTTAACTAGCGGGAGATTTGAGCAGTTCTTC. It codes for CASTKQLTSGRFEQFF.

The chain couples TRBV19 to TRBJ1-5, with TRBD1 identical over 10 bases. V lost 9 bases and J lost 3; bases outside the gene matches: 8. The CDR3 has 15 amino acids. CDR1 LNHDA and CDR2 SQIVND come from the germline V gene (reference sequence). CDR3 amino acids: CASHPGTGDNQPQHF. In nucleotides, the CDR3 is TGTGCCAGCCATCCCGGGACAGGGGACAATCAGCCCCAGCATTTT.

The J gene is TRBJ1-5, the V gene TRBV6-5; D unresolved. The V gene's germline CDR1 is MNHEY and CDR2 SVGAGI. V shed 0 bases and J shed 0 bases, with 3 bases lying between them. The CDR3 length is 14 residues. The DNA for the CDR3 is TGTGCCAGCAGTTACTCGTCTAGCAATCAGCCCCAGCATTTT. It specifies CASSYSSSNQPQHF.

The rearrangement joins TRBV7-2 to TRBJ1-1, with D perhaps TRBD1 (5 bases). The CDR3 sequence is 16 residues long. Germline V gene lookup returns CDR1 SGHTA and CDR2 FQGNSA. V was cut by 5 bases and J by 0 bases, with 16 bases left in between. CDR3 coding DNA: TGTGCCAGCAGCGCGATCTCGGGGGGGATGAACACTGAAGCTTTCTTT. Amino acid sequence: CASSAISGGMNTEAFF.

The chain recombines TRBV10-3 with TRBJ2-7, with 7 positions matching TRBD1. V gave up 2 bases and J gave up 7 bases; unmatched junction bases: 8. CDR1 is ENHRY and CDR2 is SYGVKD in the germline V gene. CDR3 size: 14 residues. The CDR3 sequence is CAISERQGVWEQYF. Written as DNA, the CDR3 is TGTGCCATCAGTGAGCGCCAGGGGGTGTGGGAGCAGTACTTC.

The rearrangement uses TRBV7-9 and TRBJ1-4; D call uncertain. The CDR3 extends over 16 amino acids. Trimming stripped 3 bases from V and 0 bases from J, with 11 bases between. Germline V lookup: CDR1 SEHNR, CDR2 FQNEAQ (reference sequence). This chain's CDR3 is CASSFDGVTTNEKLFF. The DNA of the CDR3 is TGTGCCAGCAGCTTTGACGGAGTTACAACTAATGAAAAACTGTTTTTT.

The rearrangement links TRBV27 to TRBJ1-1; D call uncertain. V lost 2 bases to trimming and J lost 0 bases, with 4 bases between them. Germline V lookup: CDR1 MNHEY, CDR2 SMNVEV (reference sequence). There are 13 residues in the CDR3. The CDR3 bases are TGTGCCAGCAGTTTACGGCTGAACACTGAAGCTTTCTTT. It codes for CASSLRLNTEAFF.

This sequence joins TRBV6-5 and TRBJ2-7; 9 bases agree with TRBD1. The trim removed 5 bases at V and 6 bases at J, leaving 8 bases unmatched. Germline CDR1 reads MNHEY; CDR2 reads SVGAGI. The CDR3 totals 14 residues. CDR3 in amino acids: CASSTRQGGAEQYF. The CDR3 DNA reads as TGTGCCAGCAGTACCCGACAGGGGGGCGCCGAGCAGTACTTC.

This sequence joins TRBV28 and TRBJ2-7; D call uncertain. CDR3 length equals 15 residues. Per germline, CDR1 MDHEN and CDR2 SYDVKM. V was pared by 4 bases and J by 1 base, with 14 bases between. The CDR3 sequence: CASSSHGVGSYEQYF. CDR3 coding DNA: TGTGCCAGCAGTTCCCATGGGGTCGGTTCCTACGAGCAGTACTTC.

The V gene is TRBV28, the J gene TRBJ2-7; 12 nucleotides align to TRBD2. V shed 6 bases, J shed 2 bases, and the junction held 5 bases outside the gene matches. This CDR3 region has 15 residues. Germline V CDR1 and CDR2: MDHEN, SYDVKM. CDR3 protein: CASSLGLAGTYEQYF. The CDR3 DNA reads TGTGCCAGCAGCCTCGGACTAGCGGGAACCTACGAGCAGTACTTC.